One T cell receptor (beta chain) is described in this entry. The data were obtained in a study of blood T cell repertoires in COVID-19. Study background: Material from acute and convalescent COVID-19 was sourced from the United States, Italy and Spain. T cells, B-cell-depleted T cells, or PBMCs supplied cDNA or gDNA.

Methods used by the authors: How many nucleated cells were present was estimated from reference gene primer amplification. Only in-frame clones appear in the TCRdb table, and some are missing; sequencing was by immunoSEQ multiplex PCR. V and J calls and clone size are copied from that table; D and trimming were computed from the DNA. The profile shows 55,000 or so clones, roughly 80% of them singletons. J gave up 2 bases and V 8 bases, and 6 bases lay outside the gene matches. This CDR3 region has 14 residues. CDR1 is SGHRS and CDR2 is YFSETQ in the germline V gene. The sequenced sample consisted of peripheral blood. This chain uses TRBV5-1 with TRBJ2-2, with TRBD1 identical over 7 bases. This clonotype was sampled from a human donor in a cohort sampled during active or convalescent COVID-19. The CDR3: CASRGQVNTGELFF. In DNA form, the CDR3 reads TGCGCCAGTCGAGGACAGGTCAACACCGGGGAGCTGTTTTTT. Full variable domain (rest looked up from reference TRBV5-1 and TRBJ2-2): KAGVTQTPRYLIKTRGQQVTLSCSPISGHRSVSWYQQTPGQGLQFLFEYFSETQRNKGNFPGRFSGRQFSNSRSEMNVSTLELGDSALYLCASRGQVNTGELFFGEGSRLTVL.